This TCR beta chain is drawn from a study of CD8 T cells in ankylosing spondylitis. This clonotype was seen a few times. What it binds is unknown. One entry per CDR3 protein results from TCRdb running MiXCR on the 5' RACE reads. The sample includes some 350,000 distinct CDR3 sequences, 14% to 15% of them seen just once. Study-wide results and limits: The study looked at matched synovial fluid samples from ankylosing spondylitis patients. Disease-linked clones were reported to be significantly enriched there.

Germline values: CDR1 SGHRS, CDR2 YFSETQ. Trimming cost V 3 bases and J 3 bases; bases outside gene matches: 5. This CDR3 region has 14 residues. The TCR was taken from a male donor with ankylosing spondylitis or in good health (not recorded which). Input material: blood, either unsorted or a sorted T cell fraction (not recorded which). The chain has TRBV5-1 and TRBJ1-1, with 7 bases fitting TRBD1. The DNA of the CDR3 is TGCGCCAGCAGCTATCGGACAGGACACACTGAAGCTTTCTTT. Residues: CASSYRTGHTEAFF.